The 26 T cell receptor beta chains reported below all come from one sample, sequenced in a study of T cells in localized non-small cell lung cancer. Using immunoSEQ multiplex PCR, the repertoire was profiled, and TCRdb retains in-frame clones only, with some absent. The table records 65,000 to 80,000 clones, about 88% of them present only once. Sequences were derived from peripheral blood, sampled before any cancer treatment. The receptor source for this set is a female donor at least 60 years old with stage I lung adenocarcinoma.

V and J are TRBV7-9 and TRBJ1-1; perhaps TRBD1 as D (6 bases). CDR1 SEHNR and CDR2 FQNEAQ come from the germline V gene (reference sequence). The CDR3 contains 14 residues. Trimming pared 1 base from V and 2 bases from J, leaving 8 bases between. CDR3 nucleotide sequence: TGTGCCAGCAGCTTAGGGACAGCTAACACTGAAGCTTTCTTT. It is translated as CASSLGTANTEAFF.

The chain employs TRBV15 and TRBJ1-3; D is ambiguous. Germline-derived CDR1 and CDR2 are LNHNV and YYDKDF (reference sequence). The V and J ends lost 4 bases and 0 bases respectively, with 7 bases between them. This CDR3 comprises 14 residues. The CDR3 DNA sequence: TGTGCCACCAGCACAGGCCTCTCTGGAAACACCATATATTTT. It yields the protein CATSTGLSGNTIYF.

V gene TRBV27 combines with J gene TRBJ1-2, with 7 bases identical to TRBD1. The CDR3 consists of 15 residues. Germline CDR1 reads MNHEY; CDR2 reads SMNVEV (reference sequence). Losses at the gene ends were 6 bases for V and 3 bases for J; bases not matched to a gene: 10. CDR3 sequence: CASSVRQGGDYGYTF. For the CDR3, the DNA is TGTGCCAGCAGCGTCAGGCAGGGGGGGGACTATGGCTACACCTTC.

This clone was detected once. The CDR3 nucleotides are TGTGCCAGCAGTAGACGTAGCGGGGGAGACAATGAGCAGTTCTTC. Translated: CASSRRSGGDNEQFF. The chain employs TRBV2 and TRBJ2-1; 9 nucleotides match TRBD2. The CDR3 totals 15 residues. V lost 5 bases, J lost 5 bases, and 7 bases stayed unmatched. CDR1 and CDR2 from the germline V gene are SNHLY and FYNNEI.

CDR3 nucleotides: TGCGCCAGCAGCCAGGGACAGGGAGGGGAGACCCAGTACTTC. Amino acids: CASSQGQGGETQYF. The chain is built from TRBV5-1 and TRBJ2-5; 9 bases match TRBD1. CDR3 length equals 14 residues. The junction had 6 bases not matched to a gene; V was cut back by 4 bases and J by 5 bases. The germline gives CDR1 SGHRS, CDR2 YFSETQ. The full variable domain, completed using reference TRBV5-1 and TRBJ2-5, is KAGVTQTPRYLIKTRGQQVTLSCSPISGHRSVSWYQQTPGQGLQFLFEYFSETQRNKGNFPGRFSGRQFSNSRSEMNVSTLELGDSALYLCASSQGQGGETQYFGPGTRLLVL.

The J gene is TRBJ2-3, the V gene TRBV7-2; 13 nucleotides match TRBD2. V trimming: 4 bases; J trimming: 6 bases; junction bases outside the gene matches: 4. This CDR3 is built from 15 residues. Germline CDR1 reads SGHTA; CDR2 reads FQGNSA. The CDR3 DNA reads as TGTGCCAGCAGCTACACTAGCGGGGGGGCCGATACGCAGTATTTT. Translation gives CASSYTSGGADTQYF.

The DNA for the CDR3 is TGTGCCAGCAGCTACTACATGGGGTACTACAATGAGCAGTTCTTC. Its translation: CASSYYMGYYNEQFF. This chain joins TRBV7-9 and TRBJ2-1; no definite D call. CDR3 length equals 15 residues. Germline CDR1 SEHNR, CDR2 FQNEAQ (reference sequence). The V gene lost 4 bases and the J gene lost 3 bases, with 13 bases spanning the gap.

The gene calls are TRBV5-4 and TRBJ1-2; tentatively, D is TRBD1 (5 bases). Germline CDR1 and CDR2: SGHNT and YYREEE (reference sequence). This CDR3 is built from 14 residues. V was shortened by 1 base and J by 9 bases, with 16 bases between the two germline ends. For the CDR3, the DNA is TGTGCCAGCAGCTTGATCTTACAGGACATAAGCTACACCTTC. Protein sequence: CASSLILQDISYTF.

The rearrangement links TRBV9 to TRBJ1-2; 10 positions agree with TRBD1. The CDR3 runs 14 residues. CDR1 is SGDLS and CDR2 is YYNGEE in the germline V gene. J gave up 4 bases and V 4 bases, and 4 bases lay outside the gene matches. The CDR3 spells CASSPDRGVYGYTF. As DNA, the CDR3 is TGTGCCAGCAGCCCGGACAGGGGGGTCTATGGCTACACCTTC.

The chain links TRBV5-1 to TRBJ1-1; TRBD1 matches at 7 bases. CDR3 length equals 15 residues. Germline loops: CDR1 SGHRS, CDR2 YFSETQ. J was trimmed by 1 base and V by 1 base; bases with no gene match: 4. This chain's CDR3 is CASSLNRGGNTEAFF. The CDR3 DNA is TGCGCCAGCAGCTTGAACAGGGGAGGGAACACTGAAGCTTTCTTT.

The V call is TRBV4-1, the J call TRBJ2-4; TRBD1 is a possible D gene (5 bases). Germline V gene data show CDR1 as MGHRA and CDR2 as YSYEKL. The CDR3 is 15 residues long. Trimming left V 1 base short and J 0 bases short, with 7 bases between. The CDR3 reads CASSQARGAKNIQYF. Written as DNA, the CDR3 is TGCGCCAGCAGCCAAGCTAGGGGAGCCAAAAACATTCAGTACTTC.

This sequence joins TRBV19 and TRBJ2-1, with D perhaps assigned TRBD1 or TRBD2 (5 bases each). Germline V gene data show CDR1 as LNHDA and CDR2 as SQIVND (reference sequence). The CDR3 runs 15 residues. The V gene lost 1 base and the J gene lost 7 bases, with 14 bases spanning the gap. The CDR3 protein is CASSIGAAGRNEQFF. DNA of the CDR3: TGTGCCAGTAGTATAGGCGCCGCAGGGAGAAATGAGCAGTTCTTC. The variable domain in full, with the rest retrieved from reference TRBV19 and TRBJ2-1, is DGGITQSPKYLFRKEGQNVTLSCEQNLNHDAMYWYRQDPGQGLRLIYYSQIVNDFQKGDIAEGYSVSREKKESFPLTVTSAQKNPTAFYLCASSIGAAGRNEQFFGPGTRLTVL.

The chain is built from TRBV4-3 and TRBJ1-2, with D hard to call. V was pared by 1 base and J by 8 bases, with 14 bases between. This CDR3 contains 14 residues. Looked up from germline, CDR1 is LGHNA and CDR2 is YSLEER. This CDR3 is CASSQVALVSGYTF. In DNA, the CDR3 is TGCGCCAGCAGCCAAGTGGCGTTGGTAAGCGGCTACACCTTC.

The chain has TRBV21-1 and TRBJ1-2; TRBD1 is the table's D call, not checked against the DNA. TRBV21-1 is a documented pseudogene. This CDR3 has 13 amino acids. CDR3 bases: TGTGCCAGCAGCGGGCCCTCTTTTCGTGGCTACACCTTC. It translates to CASSGPSFRGYTF.

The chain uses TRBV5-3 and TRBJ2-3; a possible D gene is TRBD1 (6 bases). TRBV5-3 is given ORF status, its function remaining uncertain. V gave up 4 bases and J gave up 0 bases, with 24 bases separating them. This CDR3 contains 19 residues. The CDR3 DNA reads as TGTGCCAGAAGCGCCCTAAACAGGGCCCCTGTTTATAGCACAGATACGCAGTATTTT. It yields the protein CARSALNRAPVYSTDTQYF.

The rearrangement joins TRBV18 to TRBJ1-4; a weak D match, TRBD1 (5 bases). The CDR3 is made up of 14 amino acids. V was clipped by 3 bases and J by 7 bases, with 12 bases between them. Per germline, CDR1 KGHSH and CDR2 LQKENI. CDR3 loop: CASSPGREGEKLFF. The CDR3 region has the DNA TGTGCCAGCTCACCGGGACGTGAAGGTGAAAAACTGTTTTTT.

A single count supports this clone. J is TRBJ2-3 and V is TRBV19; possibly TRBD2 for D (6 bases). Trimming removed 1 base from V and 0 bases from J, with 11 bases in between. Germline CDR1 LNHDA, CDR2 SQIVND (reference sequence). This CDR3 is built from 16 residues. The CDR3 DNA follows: TGTGCCAGTAGTATAGGTCTAGCGACTAGCACAGATACGCAGTATTTT. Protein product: CASSIGLATSTDTQYF. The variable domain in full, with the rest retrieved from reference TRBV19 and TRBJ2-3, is DGGITQSPKYLFRKEGQNVTLSCEQNLNHDAMYWYRQDPGQGLRLIYYSQIVNDFQKGDIAEGYSVSREKKESFPLTVTSAQKNPTAFYLCASSIGLATSTDTQYFGPGTRLTVL.

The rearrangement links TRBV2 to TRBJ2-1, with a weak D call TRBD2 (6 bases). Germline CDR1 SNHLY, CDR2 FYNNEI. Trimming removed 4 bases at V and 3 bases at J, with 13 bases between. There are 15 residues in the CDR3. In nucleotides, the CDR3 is TGTGCCAGCAGTGTAACCGGGAGCAGCTACAATGAGCAGTTCTTC. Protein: CASSVTGSSYNEQFF.

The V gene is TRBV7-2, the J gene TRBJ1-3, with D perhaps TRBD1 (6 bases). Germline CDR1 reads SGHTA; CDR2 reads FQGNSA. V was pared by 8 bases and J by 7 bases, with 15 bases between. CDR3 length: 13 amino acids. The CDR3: CASGTRGGNTIYF. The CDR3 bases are TGTGCCAGCGGTACCAGGGGAGGGAACACCATATATTTT.

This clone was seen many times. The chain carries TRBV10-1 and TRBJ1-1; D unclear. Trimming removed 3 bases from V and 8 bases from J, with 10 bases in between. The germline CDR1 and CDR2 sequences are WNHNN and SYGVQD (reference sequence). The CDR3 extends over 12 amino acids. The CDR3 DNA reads TGCGCCAGCAGTGACTTCGGGCAGGAAGCTTTCTTT. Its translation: CASSDFGQEAFF.

The CDR3 DNA is TGTGCCAGCAGTTACCTAGTCTCTGGGGCCAACGTCCTGACTTTC. It yields the protein CASSYLVSGANVLTF. V gene TRBV2 combines with J gene TRBJ2-6; no firm D call. Per the germline V gene, CDR1 is SNHLY and CDR2 is FYNNEI. The CDR3 totals 15 residues. V lost 5 bases and J 0 bases, leaving 8 bases between the germline ends.

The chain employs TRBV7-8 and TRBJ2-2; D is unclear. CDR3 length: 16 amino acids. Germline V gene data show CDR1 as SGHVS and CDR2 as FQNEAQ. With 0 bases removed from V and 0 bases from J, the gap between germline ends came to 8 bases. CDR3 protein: CASSLAQHTNTGELFF. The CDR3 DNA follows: TGTGCCAGCAGCTTAGCCCAACACACGAACACCGGGGAGCTGTTTTTT.

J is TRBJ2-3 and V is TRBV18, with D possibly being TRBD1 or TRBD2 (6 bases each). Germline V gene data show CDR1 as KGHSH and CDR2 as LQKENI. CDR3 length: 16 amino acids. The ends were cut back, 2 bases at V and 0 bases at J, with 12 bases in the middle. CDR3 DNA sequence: TGTGCCAGCTCACCAATCGTCGGGGGCAGCACAGATACGCAGTATTTT. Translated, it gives CASSPIVGGSTDTQYF.

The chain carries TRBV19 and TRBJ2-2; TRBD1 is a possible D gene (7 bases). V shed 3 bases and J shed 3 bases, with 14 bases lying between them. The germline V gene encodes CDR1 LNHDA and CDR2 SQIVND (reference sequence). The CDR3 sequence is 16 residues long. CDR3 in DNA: TGTGCCAGTAGTATCAGGGGGACTCCCCACACCGGGGAGCTGTTTTTT. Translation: CASSIRGTPHTGELFF.

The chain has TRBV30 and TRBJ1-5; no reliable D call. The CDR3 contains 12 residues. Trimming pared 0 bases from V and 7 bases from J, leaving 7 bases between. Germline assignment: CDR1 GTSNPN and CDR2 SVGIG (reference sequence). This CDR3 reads CAWSVLRQPQHF. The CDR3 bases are TGTGCCTGGAGTGTCCTTCGACAGCCCCAGCATTTT.

The CDR3 DNA reads as TGTGCCAGCAGTTTTGGCAGGGATGGGGTAGATACGCAGTATTTT. It yields the protein CASSFGRDGVDTQYF. The V gene is TRBV27, the J gene TRBJ2-3; perhaps TRBD1 as D (5 bases). The CDR3 is 15 residues long. Per germline, CDR1 MNHEY and CDR2 SMNVEV (reference sequence). The ends were cut back, 3 bases at V and 5 bases at J, with 15 bases in the middle.